Listed below are T cell receptor beta chains from one sample, sequenced in a study of early T cells in non-severe SARS-CoV-2 infection. TCRdb called the 5' RACE reads again in MiXCR, with one record for every CDR3 protein. The sample includes around 53,000 distinct CDR3 sequences, roughly 12% seen only once; the top ten take 2% to 3%. Material: whole blood, obtained at baseline. These receptors originate from an adult who was a healthcare worker with PCR-confirmed SARS-CoV-2 infection or an uninfected control (not recorded which). The CDR3 runs from the conserved cysteine through the conserved F or W. The order of the fields is D gene, clone size, V gene, J gene, CDR3 DNA, CDR3 protein. D genes are given only for firm matches. The listing skips clone size in some rows; elsewhere it reads once, few, many or a size class.

TRBD1,-,TRBV7-9,TRBJ2-5,TGTGCCAGCAGCTCGTTACGACAGGGGGCCGGGGAGACCCAGTACTTC,CASSSLRQGAGETQYF
TRBD1,many,TRBV29-1,TRBJ1-2,TGCAGCGTAGCCGAGACAGGGGGCGCGGGCTATGGCTACACCTTC,CSVAETGGAGYGYTF
TRBD1,-,TRBV4-3,TRBJ1-2,TGCGCCAGCAGCCAAGAACTGCGACAGGGAGTTGGCTACACCTTC,CASSQELRQGVGYTF
TRBD2,few,TRBV3-1,TRBJ2-3,TGTGCCAGCAGCCAATTGACTAGCTCTCCGACAGATACGCAGTATTTT,CASSQLTSSPTDTQYF
TRBD1,many,TRBV25-1,TRBJ2-3,TGTGCCAGCAGTTGGACAGGGAGACGCACAGATACGCAGTATTTT,CASSWTGRRTDTQYF
-,-,TRBV12-3/TRBV12-4,TRBJ1-1,TGTGCCAGCAGTCGGAGGGGGGTCGGGACTGAAGCTTTCTTT,CASSRRGVGTEAFF
TRBD1,-,TRBV11-2,TRBJ1-6,TGTGCCAGCAATATGGGGACAGGGAGTTCACCCCTCCACTTT,CASNMGTGSSPLHF
-,few,TRBV6-6,TRBJ2-1,TGTGCCAGCAGTCCGGACCAGGGGCAGTTCTTC,CASSPDQGQFF
-,-,TRBV29-1,TRBJ2-7,TGCAGCGTTGAGTTGGGGAGCTCCTACGAGCAGTACTTC,CSVELGSSYEQYF
TRBD1,few,TRBV10-2,TRBJ2-7,TGCGCCAGCAGTGAGATGGGGACAGGCGCCTACGAGCAGTACTTC,CASSEMGTGAYEQYF
-,few,TRBV5-1,TRBJ1-4,TGCGCCAGCAGCTTGGCTATGCAGTTTAATGAAAAACTGTTTTTT,CASSLAMQFNEKLFF
-,-,TRBV20-1,TRBJ1-4,TGCAGTGCGAGGGACACGAGTAATGAAAAACTGTTTTTT,CSARDTSNEKLFF
-,once,TRBV27,TRBJ2-5,TGTGCCAGCAGTTCCCTGGTACAAGAGACCCAGTACTTC,CASSSLVQETQYF
-,few,TRBV2,TRBJ1-2,TGTGCCAGCAGTGGAACAGGGACTGGTAACTATGGCTACACCTTC,CASSGTGTGNYGYTF
-,many,TRBV7-2,TRBJ2-2,TGTGCCAGCAGCGCCCCCTTCGGCGGGGAGCTGTTTTTT,CASSAPFGGELFF
-,-,TRBV11-2,TRBJ2-3,TGTGCCAGCAGCTTCGGGGTAGCAAGGACAGATACGCAGTATTTT,CASSFGVARTDTQYF
TRBD1,many,TRBV20-1,TRBJ2-7,TGCAGTGCCCGGGACAGCCCTGAGAAGCAGTACTTC,CSARDSPEKQYF
TRBD1,-,TRBV9,TRBJ1-1,TGTGCCAGCAGCGTCGCGACAGGGGTTACTGAAGCTTTCTTT,CASSVATGVTEAFF
-,few,TRBV7-6,TRBJ1-6,TGTGCCAGCAGCCCCCGGACGGATACTAATTCACCCCTCCACTTT,CASSPRTDTNSPLHF
-,few,TRBV18,TRBJ1-1,TGTGCCAGCTCACCAACCACAAGGACAGAAACTGAAGCTTTCTTT,CASSPTTRTETEAFF
-,-,TRBV14,TRBJ2-7,TGTGCCAGCAGCGCCGGGACACTTACGGATCAGTACTTC,CASSAGTLTDQYF
TRBD2,-,TRBV2,TRBJ2-7,TGTGCCAACAGGGGACTAGCGGGAGGGCCCTACGAGCAGTACTTC,CANRGLAGGPYEQYF
-,few,TRBV6-6,TRBJ1-1,TGTGCCAGCACCCGTTGGCCTGAAGCTTTCTTT,CASTRWPEAFF
-,many,TRBV10-3,TRBJ1-1,TGTGCCATCAGTGACCCCCGCGGGGGCAGGGGCTCTGAAGCTTTCTTT,CAISDPRGGRGSEAFF
-,many,TRBV12-3/TRBV12-4,TRBJ2-3,TGTGCCAGCAGGCGTACAGGGTCCACAGATACGCAGTATTTT,CASRRTGSTDTQYF
-,-,TRBV3-1,TRBJ2-2,TGTGCCAGCAGCAACCGGGACCTGAACACCGGGGAGCTGTTTTTT,CASSNRDLNTGELFF
TRBD1,few,TRBV6-2/TRBV6-3,TRBJ1-4,TGTGCCAGCAGCGCGGGACAGGGGATTGCAGCAACTAATGAAAAACTGTTTTTT,CASSAGQGIAATNEKLFF
TRBD1,-,TRBV7-6,TRBJ2-1,TGTGCCAGCAGCTTAGGTAACAGGGGTACCGCGGGTGAGCAGTTCTTC,CASSLGNRGTAGEQFF
-,-,TRBV29-1,TRBJ1-1,TGCAGCGCAGGACAGATGAACACTGAAGCTTTCTTT,CSAGQMNTEAFF
TRBD1,many,TRBV11-1,TRBJ2-2,TGTGCCAGCAGCTGGACAGGGGGTACCGGGGAGCTGTTTTTT,CASSWTGGTGELFF
-,-,TRBV11-2,TRBJ2-7,TGTGCCAGCAGCCCTCTTCGGGGGGCAGCCGCCTACGAGCAGTACTTC,CASSPLRGAAAYEQYF
-,many,TRBV6-6,TRBJ2-2,TGTGCCATAAGGACCGCGAACACCGGGGAGCTGTTTTTT,CAIRTANTGELFF
TRBD1,few,TRBV7-2,TRBJ2-5,TGTGCCAGCAGCTTAAGCCGGGACAGGGGAGGAGAGACCCAGTACTTC,CASSLSRDRGGETQYF
-,few,TRBV10-3,TRBJ2-7,TGTGCCATCAGTGAGTCGGAAGGGATCTCCTACGAGCAGTACTTC,CAISESEGISYEQYF
TRBD2,-,TRBV3-1,TRBJ2-1,TGTGCCAGCAGCCCCCGACTAGCGGGAGGTGGTGAGCAGTTCTTC,CASSPRLAGGGEQFF
TRBD2,few,TRBV18,TRBJ2-3,TGTGCCAGCTCACGGGAGACTAGCGGTAGCACAGATACGCAGTATTTT,CASSRETSGSTDTQYF
-,-,TRBV7-2,TRBJ2-3,TGTGCCAGCAGCTTAGACCTACAGTGGGAGCACACAGATACGCAGTATTTT,CASSLDLQWEHTDTQYF
TRBD2,many,TRBV6-6,TRBJ2-7,TGTGCCAGTATGCGGGAGGGGGGCCCTTACTCCTACGAGCAGTACTTC,CASMREGGPYSYEQYF
-,-,TRBV28,TRBJ2-5,TGTGCCACATCCACGGGGGCCCTCCCAGAGACCCAGTACTTC,CATSTGALPETQYF
-,many,TRBV6-5,TRBJ1-3,TGTGCCAGCAGTTACAACGGAGGCACCATATATTTT,CASSYNGGTIYF
TRBD2,few,TRBV6-2/TRBV6-3,TRBJ2-7,TGTGCCAGCAAGGTCAATTTAGCGGGAGAAGAGCAGTACTTC,CASKVNLAGEEQYF
TRBD1,many,TRBV29-1,TRBJ2-7,TGCAGCGGGGGACAGACAACCTACGAGCAGTACTTC,CSGGQTTYEQYF
-,-,TRBV7-7,TRBJ2-2,TGTGCCAGCAGCTGGTCGAACACCGGGGAGCTGTTTTTT,CASSWSNTGELFF
-,-,TRBV6-2/TRBV6-3,TRBJ1-1,TGTGCCAGCAGTTTTCAGGGGAACACTGAAGCTTTCTTT,CASSFQGNTEAFF
TRBD2,many,TRBV7-8,TRBJ2-7,TGTGCCAGCAGCTTAAATAGCGGGAGCGTTTACGAGCAGTACTTC,CASSLNSGSVYEQYF
-,-,TRBV15,TRBJ2-5,TGTGCCACCAGCCCAGAGGGACAATTCCAAGAGACCCAGTACTTC,CATSPEGQFQETQYF
TRBD1,few,TRBV7-2,TRBJ2-7,TGTGCCAGCAGCTTAGGGACAGGTCACGAGCAGTACTTC,CASSLGTGHEQYF
-,many,TRBV7-2,TRBJ1-6,TGTGCCAGCAGCTCCGTCGTAGCGCCGGCTTCACCCCTCCACTTT,CASSSVVAPASPLHF
-,few,TRBV27,TRBJ2-5,TGTGCCAGCAGTTTAGGAGGGGCCTCCCCGGGGACCCAGTACTTC,CASSLGGASPGTQYF
-,few,TRBV12-5,TRBJ2-5,TGTGCTAGTGGTTTGCCCCGTAAGACCCAGTACTTC,CASGLPRKTQYF